This TCR beta chain was observed in a study of neurological immune-mediated disorders. This clonotype was counted ten times or more. Its matching antigen is unknown. Study findings and constraints: HTLV-1-associated myelopathy showed the most TCR clonal expansion; multiple sclerosis the least, below healthy controls. Expanded clones shared no CDR3 amino acid sequences across subjects, suggesting private repertoires in all groups.

Germline-derived CDR1 and CDR2 are MNHEY and SMNVEV (reference sequence). Between the trimmed V and J ends, which lost 5 bases and 4 bases, there was a span of 18 bases. The CDR3 totals 16 residues. TCRdb reprocessed the 5' RACE reads with MiXCR, giving one entry per CDR3 protein. Of more than 25,000 distinct CDR3 sequences listed, about 4.1% are singletons. The source of this sequence is a middle-aged woman in good health. Sequencing was performed on CD4+ T cells from blood. V gene TRBV27 combines with J gene TRBJ1-5; D is unresolved. The DNA for the CDR3 is TGTGCCAGCAGTCTCCTGCCGAGCCCCAGGAATCAGCCCCAGCATTTT. Its translation is CASSLLPSPRNQPQHF.